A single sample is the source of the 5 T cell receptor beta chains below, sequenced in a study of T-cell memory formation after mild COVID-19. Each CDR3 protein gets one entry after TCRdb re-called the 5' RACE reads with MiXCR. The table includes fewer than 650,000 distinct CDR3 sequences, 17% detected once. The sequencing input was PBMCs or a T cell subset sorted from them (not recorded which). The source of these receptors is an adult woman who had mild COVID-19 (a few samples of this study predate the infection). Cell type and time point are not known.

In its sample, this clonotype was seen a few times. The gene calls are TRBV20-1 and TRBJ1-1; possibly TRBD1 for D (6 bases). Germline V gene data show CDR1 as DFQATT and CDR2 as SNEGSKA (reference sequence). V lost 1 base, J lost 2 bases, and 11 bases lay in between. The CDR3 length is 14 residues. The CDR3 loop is CSARVIGGNTEAFF. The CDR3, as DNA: TGCAGTGCTAGAGTTATAGGGGGAAACACTGAAGCTTTCTTT.

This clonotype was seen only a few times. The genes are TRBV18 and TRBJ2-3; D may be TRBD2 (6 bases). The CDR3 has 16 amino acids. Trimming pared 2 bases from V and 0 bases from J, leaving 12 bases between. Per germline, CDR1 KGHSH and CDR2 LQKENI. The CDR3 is CASSPGAGPSTDTQYF. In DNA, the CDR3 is TGTGCCAGCTCACCAGGTGCGGGGCCGAGCACAGATACGCAGTATTTT.

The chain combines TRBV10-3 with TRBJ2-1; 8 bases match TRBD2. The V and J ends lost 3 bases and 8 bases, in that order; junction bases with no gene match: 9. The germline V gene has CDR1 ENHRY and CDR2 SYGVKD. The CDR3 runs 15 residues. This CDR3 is CAISDSGTSNDEQFF. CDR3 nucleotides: TGTGCCATCAGTGACTCCGGGACTAGTAACGATGAGCAGTTCTTC.

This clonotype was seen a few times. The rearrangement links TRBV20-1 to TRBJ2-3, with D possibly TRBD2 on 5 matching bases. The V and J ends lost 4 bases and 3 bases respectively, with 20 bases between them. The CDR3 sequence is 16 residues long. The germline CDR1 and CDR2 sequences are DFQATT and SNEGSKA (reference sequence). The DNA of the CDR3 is TGCAGTGCTATCCCGGGGTTTGGTCCGCAGACAGATACGCAGTATTTT. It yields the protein CSAIPGFGPQTDTQYF.

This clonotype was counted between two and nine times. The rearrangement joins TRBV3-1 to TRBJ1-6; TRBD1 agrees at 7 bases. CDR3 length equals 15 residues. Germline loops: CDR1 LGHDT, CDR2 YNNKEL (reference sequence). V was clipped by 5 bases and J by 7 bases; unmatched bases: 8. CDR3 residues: CASSLRSTGNSPLHF. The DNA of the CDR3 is TGTGCCAGCAGCTTACGATCGACAGGGAATTCACCCCTCCACTTT.